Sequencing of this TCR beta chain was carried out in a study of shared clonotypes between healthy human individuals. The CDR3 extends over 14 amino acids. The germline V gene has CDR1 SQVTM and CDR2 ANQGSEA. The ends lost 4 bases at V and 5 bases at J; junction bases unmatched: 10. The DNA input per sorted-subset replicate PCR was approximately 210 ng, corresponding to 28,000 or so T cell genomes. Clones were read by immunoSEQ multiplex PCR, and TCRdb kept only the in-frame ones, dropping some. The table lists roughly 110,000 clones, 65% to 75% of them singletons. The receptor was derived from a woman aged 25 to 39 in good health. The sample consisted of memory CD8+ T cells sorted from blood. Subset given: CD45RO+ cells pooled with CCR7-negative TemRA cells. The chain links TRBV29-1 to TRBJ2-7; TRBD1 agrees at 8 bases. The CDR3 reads CSVVDGTGYNEQYF. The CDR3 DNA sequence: TGCAGCGTTGTGGATGGGACAGGCTACAACGAGCAGTACTTC.